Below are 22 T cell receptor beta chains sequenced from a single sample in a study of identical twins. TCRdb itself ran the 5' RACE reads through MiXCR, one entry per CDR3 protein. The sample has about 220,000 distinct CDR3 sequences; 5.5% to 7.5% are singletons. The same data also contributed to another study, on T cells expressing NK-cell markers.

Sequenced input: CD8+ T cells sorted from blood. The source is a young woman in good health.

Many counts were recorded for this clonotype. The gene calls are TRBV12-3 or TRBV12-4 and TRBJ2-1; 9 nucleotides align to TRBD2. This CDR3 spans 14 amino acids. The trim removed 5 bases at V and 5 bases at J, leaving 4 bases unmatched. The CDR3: CASSSGGRDNEQFF. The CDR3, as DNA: TGTGCCAGCAGTAGCGGGGGGAGAGACAATGAGCAGTTCTTC.

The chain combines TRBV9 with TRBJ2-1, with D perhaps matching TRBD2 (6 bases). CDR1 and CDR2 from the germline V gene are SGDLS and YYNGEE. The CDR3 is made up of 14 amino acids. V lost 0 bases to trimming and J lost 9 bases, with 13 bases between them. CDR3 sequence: CASSVVGGRSEQFF. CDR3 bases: TGTGCCAGCAGCGTAGTCGGAGGGAGGTCTGAGCAGTTCTTC.

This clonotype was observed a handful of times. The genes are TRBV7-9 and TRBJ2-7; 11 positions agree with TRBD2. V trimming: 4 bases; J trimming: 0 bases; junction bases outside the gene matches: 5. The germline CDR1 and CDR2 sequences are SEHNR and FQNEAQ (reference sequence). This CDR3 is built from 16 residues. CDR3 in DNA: TGTGCCAGCAGCTACCGACTAGCGGGAAGCTCCTACGAGCAGTACTTC. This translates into CASSYRLAGSSYEQYF.

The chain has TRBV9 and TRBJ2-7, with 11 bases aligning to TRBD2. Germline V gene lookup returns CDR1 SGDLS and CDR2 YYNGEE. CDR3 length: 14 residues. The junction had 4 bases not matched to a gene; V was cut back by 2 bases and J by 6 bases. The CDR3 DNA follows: TGTGCCAGCAGCGTTAGCGGGGGGGCGGGCGAGCAGTACTTC. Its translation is CASSVSGGAGEQYF. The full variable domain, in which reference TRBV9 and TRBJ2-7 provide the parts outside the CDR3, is DSGVTQTPKHLITATGQRVTLRCSPRSGDLSVYWYQQSLDQGLQFLIQYYNGEERAKGNILERFSAQQFPDLHSELNLSSLELGDSALYFCASSVSGGAGEQYFGPGTRLTVT.

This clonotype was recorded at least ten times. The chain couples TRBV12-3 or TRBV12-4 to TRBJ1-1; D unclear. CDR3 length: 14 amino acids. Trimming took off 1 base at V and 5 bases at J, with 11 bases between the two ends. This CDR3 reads CASSLGRIITEAFF. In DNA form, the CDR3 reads TGTGCCAGCAGTTTAGGACGGATTATAACTGAAGCTTTCTTT.

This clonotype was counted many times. In DNA, the CDR3 is TGTGCCAGCAGTTACTCGCCCGGACGCCCGTCACTTTATGGCTACACCTTC. Encoded protein: CASSYSPGRPSLYGYTF. The chain has TRBV6-5 and TRBJ1-2; D remains ambiguous. Germline CDR1 MNHEY, CDR2 SVGAGI. The CDR3 runs 17 residues. V lost 0 bases and J lost 5, with 19 bases in between.

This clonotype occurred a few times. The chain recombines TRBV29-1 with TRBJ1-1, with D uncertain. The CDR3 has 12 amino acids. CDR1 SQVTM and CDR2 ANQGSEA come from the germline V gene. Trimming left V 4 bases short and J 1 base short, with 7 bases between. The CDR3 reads CSVGRENTEAFF. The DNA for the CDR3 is TGCAGCGTTGGACGGGAGAACACTGAAGCTTTCTTT. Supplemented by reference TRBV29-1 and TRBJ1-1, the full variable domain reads SAVISQKPSRDICQRGTSLTIQCQVDSQVTMMFWYRQQPGQSLTLIATANQGSEATYESGFVIDKFPISRPNLTFSTLTVSNMSPEDSSIYLCSVGRENTEAFFGQGTRLTVV.

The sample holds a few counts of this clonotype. The CDR3 region is CASSRPGRPHNEQFF. CDR3 nucleotide sequence: TGTGCCAGCAGTCGCCCGGGCAGACCTCACAATGAGCAGTTCTTC. The chain carries TRBV27 and TRBJ2-1; D not certain. This CDR3 is 15 amino acids long. V lost 5 bases and J 5 bases, leaving 16 bases between the germline ends. Germline loops: CDR1 MNHEY, CDR2 SMNVEV (reference sequence).

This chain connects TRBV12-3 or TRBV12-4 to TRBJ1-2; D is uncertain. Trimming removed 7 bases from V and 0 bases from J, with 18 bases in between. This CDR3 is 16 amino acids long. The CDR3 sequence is CASTFGRPGPNYGYTF. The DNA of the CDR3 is TGTGCCAGCACTTTCGGGCGCCCAGGACCTAACTATGGCTACACCTTC.

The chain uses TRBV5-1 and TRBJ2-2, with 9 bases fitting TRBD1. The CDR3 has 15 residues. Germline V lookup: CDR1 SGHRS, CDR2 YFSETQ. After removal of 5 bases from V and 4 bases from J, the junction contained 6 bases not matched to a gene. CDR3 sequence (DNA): TGCGCCAGCAGGCGGGGACAGGGCAGCACCGGGGAGCTGTTTTTT. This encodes CASRRGQGSTGELFF.

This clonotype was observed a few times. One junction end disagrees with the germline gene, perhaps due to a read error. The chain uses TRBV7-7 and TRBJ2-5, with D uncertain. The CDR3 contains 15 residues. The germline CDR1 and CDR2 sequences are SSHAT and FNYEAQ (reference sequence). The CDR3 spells CASSSVPSSQETQYF. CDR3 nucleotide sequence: TGTGCTAGCAGCTCTGTCCCTAGTTCCCAAGAGACCCAGTACTTC.

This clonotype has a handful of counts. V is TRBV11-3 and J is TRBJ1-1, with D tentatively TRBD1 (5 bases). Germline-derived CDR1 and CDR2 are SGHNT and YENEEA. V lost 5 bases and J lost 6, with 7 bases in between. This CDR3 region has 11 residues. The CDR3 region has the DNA TGTGCCAGCAGCGCGACAGCTGAAGCTTTCTTT. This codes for CASSATAEAFF.

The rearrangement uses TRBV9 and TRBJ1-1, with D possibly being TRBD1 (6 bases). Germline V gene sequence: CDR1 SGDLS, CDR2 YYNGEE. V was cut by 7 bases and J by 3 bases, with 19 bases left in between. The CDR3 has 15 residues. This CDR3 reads CASSGGGRVYTEAFF. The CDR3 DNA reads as TGTGCCAGCTCCGGTGGGGGCAGGGTATACACTGAAGCTTTCTTT.

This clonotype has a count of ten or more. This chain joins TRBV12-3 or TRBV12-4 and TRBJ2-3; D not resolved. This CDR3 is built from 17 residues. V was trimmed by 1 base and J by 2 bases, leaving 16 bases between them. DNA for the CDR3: TGTGCCAGCAGTTTAGGGGCTCCGAAAAAATACACAGATACGCAGTATTTT. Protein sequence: CASSLGAPKKYTDTQYF.

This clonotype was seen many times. CDR3 residues: CASSNTGPYEQYF. The CDR3 nucleotides are TGTGCCAGCAGCAATACAGGGCCCTACGAGCAGTACTTC. This chain joins TRBV2 and TRBJ2-7, with TRBD1 as a possible D gene (6 bases). The germline V and J ends were trimmed by 6 bases and 2 bases, with 11 bases remaining between them. Per germline, CDR1 SNHLY and CDR2 FYNNEI. The CDR3 sequence is 13 residues long.

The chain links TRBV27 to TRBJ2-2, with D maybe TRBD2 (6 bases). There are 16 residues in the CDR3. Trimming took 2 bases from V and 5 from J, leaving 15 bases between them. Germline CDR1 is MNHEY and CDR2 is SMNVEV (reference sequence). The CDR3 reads CASSLSRSGTTGELFF. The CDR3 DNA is TGTGCCAGCAGTTTAAGCCGCTCCGGGACTACCGGGGAGCTGTTTTTT.

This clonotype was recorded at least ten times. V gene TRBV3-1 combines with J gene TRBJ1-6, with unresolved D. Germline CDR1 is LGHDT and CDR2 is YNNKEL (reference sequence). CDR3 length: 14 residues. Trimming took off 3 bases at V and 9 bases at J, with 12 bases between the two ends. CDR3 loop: CASSHDIETSPLHF. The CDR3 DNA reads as TGTGCCAGCAGCCACGACATAGAAACTTCACCCCTCCACTTT.

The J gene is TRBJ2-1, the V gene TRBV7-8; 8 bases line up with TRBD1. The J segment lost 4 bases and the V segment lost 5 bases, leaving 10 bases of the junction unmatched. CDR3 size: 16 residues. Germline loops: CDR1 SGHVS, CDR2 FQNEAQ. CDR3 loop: CASSPLGGTGYNEQFF. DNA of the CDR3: TGTGCCAGCAGCCCCCTGGGTGGGACAGGTTACAATGAGCAGTTCTTC.

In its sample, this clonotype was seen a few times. The CDR3 nucleotides read TGTGCCTCCCTCCTGCTGGCGGATACAGATACGCAGTATTTT. It codes for CASLLLADTDTQYF. The chain uses TRBV30 and TRBJ2-3; no firm D call. Trimming took 7 bases from V and 3 from J, leaving 17 bases between them. Germline V gene lookup returns CDR1 GTSNPN and CDR2 SVGIG (reference sequence). The CDR3 is 14 amino acids.

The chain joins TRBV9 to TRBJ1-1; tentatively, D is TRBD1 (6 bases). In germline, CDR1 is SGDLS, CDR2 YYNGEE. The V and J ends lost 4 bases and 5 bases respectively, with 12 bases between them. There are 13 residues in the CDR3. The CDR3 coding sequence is TGTGCCAGCAGCCAGGGGACTAGTACTGAAGCTTTCTTT. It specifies CASSQGTSTEAFF.

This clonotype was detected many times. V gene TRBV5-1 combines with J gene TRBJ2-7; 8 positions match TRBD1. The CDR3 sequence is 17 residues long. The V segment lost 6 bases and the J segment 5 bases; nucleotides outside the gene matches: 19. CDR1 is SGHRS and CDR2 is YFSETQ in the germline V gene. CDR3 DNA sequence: TGCGCCAGCACCCCCATTGGGACAGGTTACAAGGGGAACGAGCAGTACTTC. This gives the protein CASTPIGTGYKGNEQYF.

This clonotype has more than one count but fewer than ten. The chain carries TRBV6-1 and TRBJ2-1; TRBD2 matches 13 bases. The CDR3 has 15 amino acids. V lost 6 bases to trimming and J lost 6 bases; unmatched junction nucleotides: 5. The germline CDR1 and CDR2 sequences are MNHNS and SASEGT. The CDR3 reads CASSPTSGRPNEQFF. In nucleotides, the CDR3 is TGTGCCAGCAGCCCGACTAGCGGGAGGCCCAATGAGCAGTTCTTC.